This T cell receptor (beta chain) appears in the sequencing data of a study of blood T cell repertoires in COVID-19. V gave up 2 bases and J gave up 0 bases; unmatched junction bases: 4. CDR3 length equals 17 residues. The germline V gene encodes CDR1 SGHAT and CDR2 FQNNGV. Sequencing used immunoSEQ multiplex PCR; TCRdb keeps in-frame clones, though not all of them. This table has approximately 94,000 clones, 75% to 95% appearing once. The receptor comes from a woman between 45 and 65 years old in a cohort sampled during active COVID-19. Sequencing used peripheral blood. The chain has TRBV11-2 and TRBJ2-3; 11 bases line up with TRBD2. In DNA form, the CDR3 reads TGTGCCAGCAGCTTAACTAGCGGGAGATTGAGCACAGATACGCAGTATTTT. As protein: CASSLTSGRLSTDTQYF.